What follows are 17 T cell receptor beta chains derived from one specimen sequenced in a study of shared clonotypes between healthy human individuals. Assay used: immunoSEQ multiplex PCR; TCRdb lists only in-frame clones, some missing. The sample gives 450,000 or so clones, around 77% of which show up once; 9.5% to 15% is in the top ten. The sequencing input was PBMCs. All receptors derive from a woman in her thirties or forties in good health. Some clones in this sample may be carry-over from other donors' samples.

The rearrangement uses TRBV4-2 and TRBJ1-5; D is perhaps TRBD1 (5 bases). Germline CDR1 reads LGHNA; CDR2 reads YNFKEQ. CDR3 length: 15 residues. Trimming took off 0 bases at V and 7 bases at J, with 13 bases between the two ends. The CDR3 loop is CASSQDRGRRQPQHF. Here the CDR3 DNA reads TGTGCCAGCAGCCAAGATCGGGGCAGACGGCAGCCCCAGCATTTT.

The gene calls are TRBV11-2 and TRBJ1-2; D is undetermined. CDR3 length equals 14 residues. The V and J ends lost 5 bases and 4 bases respectively, with 14 bases between them. The germline V gene encodes CDR1 SGHAT and CDR2 FQNNGV. This CDR3 is CASSPPRTLYGYTF. The CDR3 nucleotides read TGTGCCAGCAGCCCACCCCGCACACTCTATGGCTACACCTTC.

Worth noting for this clone: This same CDR3 is encoded by further DNA sequences in the sample. This chain links TRBV20-1 with TRBJ2-1; no reliable D call. Germline loops: CDR1 DFQATT, CDR2 SNEGSKA (reference sequence). The CDR3 is 11 amino acids. V lost 3 bases to trimming and J lost 8 bases, with 8 bases between them. The CDR3 DNA follows: TGCAGTGCTAGTCGCTCCGATGAGCAGTTCTTC. Amino acids: CSASRSDEQFF.

A remark on this clone: This is likely an artifact of a read error, given a far larger clone one base away. The V gene is TRBV11-2, the J gene TRBJ1-5, with 8 bases matching TRBD1. Germline CDR1 reads SGHAT; CDR2 reads FQNNGV. The CDR3 covers 14 residues. In nucleotides, the CDR3 is TGTGCCAGCAGCCCGGACAGGGTATCTGAGCCCCAGCGTTTT. Translation gives CASSPDRVSEPQRF. Full variable domain (remainder filled in from reference TRBV11-2 and TRBJ1-5): EAGVAQSPRYKIIEKRQSVAFWCNPISGHATLYWYQQILGQGPKLLIQFQNNGVVDDSQLPKDRFSAERLKGVDSTLKIQPAKLEDSAVYLCASSPDRVSEPQRFGDGTRLSIL.

This clone was recorded a few times. CDR3 coding DNA: TGTGCCAGTAGTGCCGGGACTACCTACGAGCAGTACTTC. Its translation: CASSAGTTYEQYF. V usage is TRBV19 and J usage is TRBJ2-7, with 7 bases that match TRBD2. V shed 5 bases, J shed 2 bases, and the junction held 3 bases outside the gene matches. Germline loops: CDR1 LNHDA, CDR2 SQIVND (reference sequence). The CDR3 is made up of 13 amino acids.

The chain has TRBV15 and TRBJ2-5; 12 nucleotides agree with TRBD2. CDR3 length equals 15 residues. Germline loops: CDR1 LNHNV, CDR2 YYDKDF (reference sequence). J gave up 5 bases and V 2 bases, and 3 bases lay outside the gene matches. CDR3 sequence (DNA): TGTGCCACCAGCAGACTAGCGGGAGGGGGGGAGACCCAGTACTTC. Protein sequence: CATSRLAGGGETQYF. Complete variable domain (other parts from reference TRBV15 and TRBJ2-5): DAMVIQNPRYQVTQFGKPVTLSCSQTLNHNVMYWYQQKSSQAPKLLFHYYDKDFNNEADTPDNFQSRRPNTSFCFLDIRSPGLGDTAMYLCATSRLAGGGETQYFGPGTRLLVL.

For this clone: The same CDR3 arises from other DNA sequences in this sample as well. The chain links TRBV29-1 to TRBJ2-7, with TRBD2 as a possible D gene (7 bases). CDR1 SQVTM and CDR2 ANQGSEA come from the germline V gene. The V end was cut by 2 bases, the J end by 5 bases, with 16 bases between. The CDR3 is 14 amino acids. Here the CDR3 reads CSVENGGEGDEQYF. DNA of the CDR3: TGCAGCGTTGAAAATGGAGGGGAGGGGGACGAGCAGTACTTC.

V gene TRBV4-3 combines with J gene TRBJ2-3, with D uncertain. V was clipped by 6 bases and J by 0 bases, with 13 bases between them. Germline V lookup: CDR1 LGHNA, CDR2 YSLEER. The CDR3 covers 15 residues. CDR3 protein: CASSRRAESTDTQYF. DNA of the CDR3: TGCGCCAGCAGTCGTAGGGCGGAAAGCACAGATACGCAGTATTTT.

V gene TRBV5-8 combines with J gene TRBJ2-7; D possibly matches TRBD1 or TRBD2 (5 bases each). V lost 2 bases to trimming and J lost 3 bases, with 12 bases between them. Germline-derived CDR1 and CDR2 are SGHTS and YDEGEE. The CDR3 loop spans 14 amino acids. This chain's CDR3 is CASSFRDPIYEQYF. The CDR3 nucleotides are TGTGCCAGCAGCTTCCGGGACCCTATCTACGAGCAGTACTTC.

V usage is TRBV19 and J usage is TRBJ1-5; D possibly corresponds to TRBD1 (5 bases). The germline V and J ends were trimmed by 6 bases and 7 bases, with 13 bases remaining between them. Germline lookup yields CDR1 LNHDA and CDR2 SQIVND (reference sequence). This CDR3 comprises 13 residues. CDR3: CASRGGDGQPQHF. CDR3 sequence (DNA): TGTGCCAGTAGGGGGGGAGATGGGCAGCCCCAGCATTTT. Combining the CDR3 with reference TRBV19 and TRBJ1-5 gives the whole variable domain DGGITQSPKYLFRKEGQNVTLSCEQNLNHDAMYWYRQDPGQGLRLIYYSQIVNDFQKGDIAEGYSVSREKKESFPLTVTSAQKNPTAFYLCASRGGDGQPQHFGDGTRLSIL.

In the case of this clone: With a far larger clone one base away, a read error is the likely cause. The identical CDR3 is also encoded by other nucleotide sequences in the sample. The CDR3 coding sequence is TGTGCCAGCAGCGTCCGTCAGGCATGGGCTGGTGCCAACGTCCTGACTTTC. Protein sequence: CASSVRQAWAGANVLTF. The V call is TRBV7-9, the J call TRBJ2-6; no definite D call. The length of the CDR3 is 17 residues. Germline values: CDR1 SEHNR, CDR2 FQNEAQ (reference sequence).

The chain has TRBV5-1 and TRBJ1-2; D not certain. V lost 4 bases to trimming and J lost 6 bases, with 16 bases between them. The germline gives CDR1 SGHRS, CDR2 YFSETQ. CDR3 size: 14 residues. DNA for the CDR3: TGCGCCAGCAGCGCCCGTCGGTCCAGCCATGGCTACACCTTC. Translation: CASSARRSSHGYTF.

This clone was seen a few times. The V call is TRBV4-1, the J call TRBJ2-1, with D possibly matching TRBD2 (6 bases). The V end was cut by 0 bases, the J end by 8 bases, with 17 bases between. CDR3 length: 16 amino acids. Germline V gene sequence: CDR1 MGHRA, CDR2 YSYEKL. CDR3 in amino acids: CASSQDQLRDDDEQFF. The CDR3 DNA is TGCGCCAGCAGCCAAGATCAACTGCGGGACGACGATGAGCAGTTCTTC.

DNA for the CDR3: TGTGCCAGTAGTATTCGGGGAGCGGGAGGAACAGATACGCAGTATTTT. The encoded protein is CASSIRGAGGTDTQYF. The V and J genes are TRBV19 and TRBJ2-3; 9 nucleotides agree with TRBD2. With V trimmed by 3 bases and J by 3 bases, 7 bases remained unmatched. Germline CDR1 and CDR2: LNHDA and SQIVND (reference sequence). This CDR3 spans 16 amino acids.

The V call is TRBV11-2, the J call TRBJ2-3, with TRBD2 as a possible D gene (6 bases). The CDR3 consists of 15 residues. V lost 4 bases to trimming and J lost 0 bases, with 11 bases between them. Germline V lookup: CDR1 SGHAT, CDR2 FQNNGV. CDR3 sequence reads: CASSSIGGSTDTQYF. Written as DNA, the CDR3 is TGTGCCAGCAGCTCCATCGGGGGAAGCACAGATACGCAGTATTTT.

The V and J genes are TRBV5-1 and TRBJ2-6, with D perhaps matching TRBD2 (5 bases). This CDR3 is 16 amino acids long. V dropped 4 bases and J dropped 0 bases, with 11 bases sitting between them. Germline loops: CDR1 SGHRS, CDR2 YFSETQ. The CDR3 bases are TGCGCCAGCAGCCCGGGGTGGATCTCTGGGGCCAACGTCCTGACTTTC. It codes for CASSPGWISGANVLTF.

CDR3 DNA: TGTGCCAGCAGCCGGGACAGAGATAATGAAAAACTGTTTTTT. It is translated as CASSRDRDNEKLFF. The gene calls are TRBV7-9 and TRBJ1-4; 7 bases agree with TRBD1. CDR1 and CDR2 (germline): SEHNR, FQNEAQ (reference sequence). CDR3 length: 14 residues. The junction had 4 bases not matched to a gene; V was cut back by 5 bases and J by 4 bases.